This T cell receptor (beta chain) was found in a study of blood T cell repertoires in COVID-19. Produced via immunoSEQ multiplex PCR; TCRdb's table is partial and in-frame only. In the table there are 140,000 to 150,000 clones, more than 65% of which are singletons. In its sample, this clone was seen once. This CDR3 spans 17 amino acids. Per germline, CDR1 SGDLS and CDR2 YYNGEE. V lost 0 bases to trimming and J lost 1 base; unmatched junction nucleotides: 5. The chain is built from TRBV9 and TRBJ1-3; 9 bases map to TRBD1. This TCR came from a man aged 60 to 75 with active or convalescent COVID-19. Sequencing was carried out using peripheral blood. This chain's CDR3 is CASSVATGGTSGNTIYF. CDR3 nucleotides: TGTGCCAGCAGCGTAGCTACAGGGGGCACTTCTGGAAACACCATATATTTT.